These T cell receptor beta chains were read from a single sample in a study of T cells in tuberculosis. Assay: immunoSEQ multiplex PCR; the TCRdb copy retains only in-frame clones and omits some. The data contain approximately 30,000 clones, under 95% of them seen just once; the ten biggest clones take up 6.5% to 9.5%. Specimen: PBMCs. The receptor set was obtained from a donor aged 10-29 years with latent tuberculosis or without tuberculosis infection. Some clones in this sample may be carry-over from other donors' samples. CDR3s include the opening cysteine and the closing phenylalanine or tryptophan. The order of the fields is V gene, CDR3 protein.

>TRBV2
CASSVEGLSGANVLTF
>TRBV6-5
CASSYSGTGADQPQHF
>TRBV11-2
CASSLVYAGSYNEQFF
>TRBV9
CASSASGGGRTDTQYF
>TRBV7-9
CASSPRIAADTQYF
>TRBV11-3
CASSSFFDREQETQYF
>TRBV2
CASRGDRVLSGANVLTF
>TRBV2
CASSANRGSDNSPLHF
>TRBV11-2
CASSLDLIGARGEKLFF
>TRBV6-5
CASSYGTGAGYTF
>TRBV11-2
CASSLQRGEQYF
>TRBV6-4
CASSDSGGGTQYF
>TRBV6-5
CASSYSHYNEQFF
>TRBV7-9
CASRGGSVTYEQYF
>TRBV6-6
CASGVFGDTNYEQYF
>TRBV25-1
CASSSGGAGSPLHF
>TRBV14
CASSQDSTGIELFF
>TRBV19
CASSTQGWSNQPQHF
>TRBV29-1
CSVVAGVGTDTQYF
>TRBV2
CAVGAGTSDYEQYF
>TRBV10-3
CAISVMRPGDRAYEQYF
>TRBV6-1
CASSRGLEAFF
>TRBV6-1
CASSRTSGSFDEQFF
>TRBV2
CAGQDTGGEQFF
>TRBV30
CAWSPSLWGAGNTIYF
>TRBV7-2
CASSPPPGGVFTDTQYF
>TRBV13
CASSSTQGGSNQPQHF
>TRBV28
CASTPGGVHGAFF
>TRBV15
CATSRGGQGTAFF
>TRBV19
CASSTPGVLGTEAFF
>TRBV30
CAWDSGLAALYNEQFF
>TRBV30
CAWTSGSPSNEQFF
>TRBV5-1
CASSWRGARARFF
>TRBV2
CASSEPRDESYNEQFF
>TRBV30
CAYILAGSHEQYF
>TRBV5-1
CASSVLQGVEDGYTF
>TRBV6-5
CASSYKSATNEKLFF
>TRBV7-9
CASSFGDRDFNQPQHF
>TRBV5-1
CASSFGTSGQETQYF
>TRBV6-6
CASHRDRGEEQYF
>TRBV29-1
CSTWTGRYGYTF
>TRBV11-2
CASSPSPNEQFF
>TRBV19
CATPGGEETQYF
>TRBV6-5
CASSYSREARDTQYF
>TRBV25-1
CASGRTGTGPFF
>TRBV15
CATSRDGVGAGGNQPQHF
>TRBV5-6
CASSSMRQGSNQPQHF
>TRBV9
CASSVVGGSSTDTQYF
>TRBV27
CASSLSRADTGELFF
>TRBV5-1
CASSPAGKDTQYF
>TRBV9
CASSLSREQFF
>TRBV13
CASSSRRDRETQYF
>TRBV5-1
CASSLESGTGGTDGYTF
>TRBV9
CASSVSSTGGGNTIYF
>TRBV4-1
CASSQDLGGEETQYF
>TRBV25-1
CAKIGQYNQPQHF
>TRBV27
CASRPDSSQETQYF